These T cell receptor beta chains were read from a single sample in a study of blood T cell repertoires in COVID-19. The repertoire was sequenced with immunoSEQ multiplex PCR; TCRdb's copy has only in-frame clones and lacks some. This table holds 150,000 to 200,000 clones, approximately 80% found once. Sequencing was done on a sample of PBMCs or T cells enriched from blood (not recorded which). Receptors were obtained from a man aged 55 to 69 who had been exposed to COVID-19. Both conserved end residues are part of each CDR3. The D gene is left open where the match is weak. Clone size, where shown, is once, few, many, or a class for clones that have expanded.

CDR3	DNA	V	J	D	size
CASSLVETGAGYTF	TGCGCCAGCAGCTTGGTTGAGACAGGGGCTGGCTACACCTTC	TRBV5-1	TRBJ1-2	TRBD1	.
CASSDRGVTEAFF	TGTGCCAGCAGCGACAGGGGCGTGACTGAAGCTTTCTTT	TRBV6-6	TRBJ1-1	TRBD1	.
CSVAASGQETQYF	TGCAGCGTCGCTGCTAGCGGACAAGAGACCCAGTACTTC	TRBV29-1	TRBJ2-5	TRBD2	once
CATSTSDRAKETQYF	TGTGCCACCAGCACCTCCGACAGGGCGAAAGAGACCCAGTACTTC	TRBV15	TRBJ2-5	TRBD1	.
CASRATSGRFEQFF	TGTGCCAGCAGGGCGACTAGCGGGAGGTTTGAGCAGTTCTTC	TRBV2	TRBJ2-1	TRBD2	.
CASRPVGGSNQPQHF	TGTGCCAGCCGCCCGGTGGGGGGTTCCAATCAGCCCCAGCATTTT	TRBV27	TRBJ1-5	.	many
CASKPTGKNTEAFF	TGTGCCAGCAAGCCGACAGGGAAGAACACTGAAGCTTTCTTT	TRBV27	TRBJ1-1	TRBD1	.
CASSSTGVATNEKLFF	TGTGCCAGCAGTTCGACCGGGGTTGCAACTAATGAAAAACTGTTTTTT	TRBV2	TRBJ1-4	.	.
CASSLGTSGSLYNEQFF	TGCGCCAGCAGCCTAGGGACTAGCGGGAGTCTCTACAATGAGCAGTTCTTC	TRBV5-1	TRBJ2-1	TRBD2	.
CASSQDYGTSGGELFF	TGTGCCAGCAGCCAAGATTATGGGACTAGCGGCGGGGAGCTGTTTTTT	TRBV4-2	TRBJ2-2	TRBD2	.